The clone carrying this T cell receptor (beta chain) was detected ten times or more. The antigen is not known. The CDR3 has 14 residues. CDR1 KGHDR and CDR2 SFDVKD come from the germline V gene. V lost 6 bases and J lost 1, with 11 bases in between. The data derive from a study of T cells in Graves' hyperthyroidism and ophthalmopathy. About the study: Peripheral blood samples were taken at initial diagnosis, prior to any treatment.

Those with hyperthyroidism were 18 to 65 years old, newly diagnosed, and ill for under 2 months. Diagnoses used clinical symptoms, serum thyroxine and TRAb, thyroid ultrasound and orbital computed tomography. Overall study findings and caveats: In validation, the model predicted ophthalmopathy. These predictions came a median approximately 5.9 months before onset.

TCR beta CDR3 region amplification was performed from RNA transcripts. HTBI primers were used for first-round RT-PCR of the TCR CDR3. In TCRdb, the multiplex PCR reads were re-called with MiXCR into one record per CDR3 protein. The data show about 400,000 distinct CDR3 sequences, with 15% to 19% seen just once and around 7% held by the top ten. The rearrangement links TRBV24-1 to TRBJ2-5; D possibly corresponds to TRBD2 (6 bases). This receptor was taken from a woman between 18 and 29 years old with Graves' hyperthyroidism. The sequenced sample consisted of blood. The CDR3 DNA sequence: TGTGCCACCAGTCTCGGAGGGGTCCAAGAGACCCAGTACTTC. Encoded protein: CATSLGGVQETQYF.